This is a list of T cell receptor beta chains from one sample in a study of cytomegalovirus exposure and HLA in healthy donors. The assay was immunoSEQ multiplex PCR, and TCRdb's table has in-frame clones only and misses some. The sample has about 170,000 clones, 75% to 85% seen once; the top ten hold 1.5% to 2%. The sequencing input was PBMCs. Receptors were obtained from a woman younger than 35 in good health and CMV-seronegative. The CDR3 runs from the conserved cysteine through the conserved F or W. The D gene is left open where the match is weak. Clone sizes are given selectively: once, few, many, or a class where the clone is expanded.

v_call: TRBV5-4; d_call: .; clone_size: .; j_call: TRBJ1-3; cdr3_aa: CASSLSRGVGGNTIYF; cdr3_nt: TGTGCCAGCAGCTTGAGCAGGGGCGTGGGTGGAAACACCATATATTTT
v_call: TRBV6-6; d_call: TRBD1; clone_size: .; j_call: TRBJ2-2; cdr3_aa: CATKNRGNTGELFF; cdr3_nt: TGTGCCACCAAAAACAGGGGGAACACCGGGGAGCTGTTTTTT
v_call: TRBV2; d_call: .; clone_size: .; j_call: TRBJ1-2; cdr3_aa: CASSVRGSNYGYTF; cdr3_nt: TGTGCCAGCAGTGTCCGGGGGTCTAACTATGGCTACACCTTC
v_call: TRBV6-5; d_call: TRBD1; clone_size: .; j_call: TRBJ1-1; cdr3_aa: CASSGRGQNTEAFF; cdr3_nt: TGTGCCAGCAGCGGAAGGGGGCAAAACACTGAAGCTTTCTTT
v_call: TRBV27; d_call: TRBD1; clone_size: once; j_call: TRBJ1-5; cdr3_aa: CASSMTGNQPQHF; cdr3_nt: TGTGCCAGCAGTATGACAGGGAACCAGCCCCAGCATTTT
v_call: TRBV7-9; d_call: .; clone_size: .; j_call: TRBJ1-4; cdr3_aa: CSSSPALTAFNEKLFF; cdr3_nt: TGTTCCAGCAGCCCTGCCTTGACAGCTTTTAATGAAAAACTGTTTTTT
v_call: TRBV6-6; d_call: .; clone_size: .; j_call: TRBJ1-5; cdr3_aa: CASSYSYRGINQPQHF; cdr3_nt: TGTGCCAGCAGTTACTCGTATCGGGGAATCAATCAGCCCCAGCATTTT
v_call: TRBV2; d_call: .; clone_size: .; j_call: TRBJ1-3; cdr3_aa: CASTVSGNTIYF; cdr3_nt: TGTGCCAGCACGGTATCTGGAAACACCATATATTTT
v_call: TRBV25-1; d_call: TRBD1; clone_size: .; j_call: TRBJ1-6; cdr3_aa: CASSPIEGAFENSPLHF; cdr3_nt: TGTGCCAGCAGCCCTATTGAGGGGGCGTTTGAAAATTCACCCCTCCACTTT
v_call: TRBV29-1; d_call: TRBD1; clone_size: once; j_call: TRBJ1-3; cdr3_aa: CSVEVTGGNTIYF; cdr3_nt: TGCAGCGTTGAAGTGACAGGGGGAAACACCATATATTTT
v_call: TRBV2; d_call: .; clone_size: once; j_call: TRBJ2-5; cdr3_aa: CASSEALRGRSETQYF; cdr3_nt: TGTGCCAGCAGTGAAGCTCTGCGGGGCAGGTCGGAGACCCAGTACTTC
v_call: TRBV28; d_call: .; clone_size: .; j_call: TRBJ2-4; cdr3_aa: CASSSGAGGSGAKNIQYF; cdr3_nt: TGTGCCAGCAGTTCGGGGGCAGGGGGTTCAGGAGCCAAAAACATTCAGTACTTC
v_call: TRBV18; d_call: TRBD1; clone_size: .; j_call: TRBJ1-5; cdr3_aa: CASSSEGQGRQPQHF; cdr3_nt: TGTGCCAGCTCATCAGAGGGACAGGGACGTCAGCCCCAGCATTTT
v_call: TRBV19; d_call: .; clone_size: .; j_call: TRBJ1-4; cdr3_aa: CASGPAQGGEKLFF; cdr3_nt: TGTGCCAGTGGGCCGGCACAGGGCGGGGAAAAACTGTTTTTT
v_call: TRBV13; d_call: TRBD1; clone_size: .; j_call: TRBJ1-5; cdr3_aa: CASSRRGQPSNQPQHF; cdr3_nt: TGTGCCAGCAGCCGAAGGGGACAGCCTAGCAATCAGCCCCAGCATTTT
v_call: TRBV27; d_call: TRBD2; clone_size: .; j_call: TRBJ2-7; cdr3_aa: CASSHGLAGDLFGYEQYF; cdr3_nt: TGTGCCAGCAGCCATGGACTAGCGGGAGACTTATTCGGCTACGAGCAGTACTTC
v_call: TRBV10-3; d_call: TRBD1; clone_size: .; j_call: TRBJ1-1; cdr3_aa: CAISPGQGTIMNTEAFF; cdr3_nt: TGTGCCATCAGTCCGGGACAGGGGACGATAATGAACACTGAAGCTTTCTTT
v_call: TRBV7-9; d_call: TRBD1; clone_size: .; j_call: TRBJ2-1; cdr3_aa: CASSSGQGLDEQFF; cdr3_nt: TGTGCCAGCAGCTCGGGACAGGGTCTGGATGAGCAGTTCTTC
v_call: TRBV6-4; d_call: .; clone_size: once; j_call: TRBJ2-1; cdr3_aa: CATRRDNEQFF; cdr3_nt: TGTGCCACCCGGAGAGACAATGAGCAGTTCTTC
v_call: TRBV6-1; d_call: .; clone_size: .; j_call: TRBJ1-2; cdr3_aa: CASSPDREIYGYTF; cdr3_nt: TGTGCCAGCAGTCCGGACAGAGAAATCTATGGCTACACCTTC
v_call: TRBV7-9; d_call: .; clone_size: .; j_call: TRBJ2-7; cdr3_aa: CASSLEGQLTYEQYF; cdr3_nt: TGTGCCAGCAGCTTAGAAGGACAGCTAACTTACGAGCAGTACTTC
v_call: TRBV18; d_call: TRBD2; clone_size: .; j_call: TRBJ2-5; cdr3_aa: CASSRTSGSGETQYF; cdr3_nt: TGTGCCAGCTCAAGGACTAGCGGGAGCGGCGAGACCCAGTACTTC
v_call: TRBV4-1; d_call: TRBD2; clone_size: .; j_call: TRBJ2-7; cdr3_aa: CASSQERAGISTYEQYF; cdr3_nt: TGCGCCAGCAGCCAAGAGAGAGCGGGAATTTCCACCTACGAGCAGTACTTC
v_call: TRBV5-1; d_call: .; clone_size: .; j_call: TRBJ2-4; cdr3_aa: CASSFQGAKNIQYF; cdr3_nt: TGCGCCAGCAGCTTTCAGGGGGCCAAAAACATTCAGTACTTC
v_call: TRBV7-2; d_call: .; clone_size: .; j_call: TRBJ2-7; cdr3_aa: CASSLEEAYEQYF; cdr3_nt: TGTGCCAGCAGCTTAGAGGAGGCCTACGAGCAGTACTTC
v_call: TRBV2; d_call: .; clone_size: .; j_call: TRBJ1-6; cdr3_aa: CASTGNWNSPLHF; cdr3_nt: TGTGCCAGTACAGGGAATTGGAATTCACCCCTCCACTTT
v_call: TRBV6-5; d_call: .; clone_size: .; j_call: TRBJ1-5; cdr3_aa: CASSDTGEGWTQHF; cdr3_nt: TGTGCCAGCAGTGACACGGGAGAAGGTTGGACCCAGCATTTT
v_call: TRBV5-1; d_call: .; clone_size: .; j_call: TRBJ1-4; cdr3_aa: CASSRGDPNPLFEKLFF; cdr3_nt: TGCGCCAGCAGCCGAGGCGACCCCAACCCTCTTTTTGAAAAACTGTTTTTT
v_call: TRBV25-1; d_call: .; clone_size: .; j_call: TRBJ1-1; cdr3_aa: CASREGNTEAFF; cdr3_nt: TGTGCCAGCAGGGAGGGGAACACTGAAGCTTTCTTT
v_call: TRBV28; d_call: .; clone_size: .; j_call: TRBJ1-2; cdr3_aa: CASSSRMFYGYTF; cdr3_nt: TGTGCCAGCAGTTCCAGGATGTTCTATGGCTACACCTTC
v_call: TRBV5-4; d_call: TRBD2; clone_size: .; j_call: TRBJ2-3; cdr3_aa: CASSLEYLGVGAGGGTQYF; cdr3_nt: TGTGCCAGCAGCTTGGAGTACTTGGGGGTCGGAGCGGGGGGTGGGACGCAGTATTTT
v_call: TRBV7-8; d_call: .; clone_size: .; j_call: TRBJ1-2; cdr3_aa: CASSLYEGMVDTF; cdr3_nt: TGTGCCAGCAGCTTATATGAGGGAATGGTCGACACCTTC
v_call: TRBV28; d_call: .; clone_size: .; j_call: TRBJ2-3; cdr3_aa: CTSSSPLQDTQYF; cdr3_nt: TGTACCAGCAGTTCCCCCTTACAGGATACGCAGTATTTT
v_call: TRBV11-2; d_call: .; clone_size: .; j_call: TRBJ2-7; cdr3_aa: CASGRGSYEQYF; cdr3_nt: TGTGCCAGCGGTCGGGGATCCTACGAGCAGTACTTC
v_call: TRBV28; d_call: TRBD1; clone_size: .; j_call: TRBJ2-1; cdr3_aa: CASSIDRAGREQFF; cdr3_nt: TGTGCCAGCAGTATCGACAGGGCAGGTAGGGAGCAGTTCTTC
v_call: TRBV28; d_call: .; clone_size: .; j_call: TRBJ2-5; cdr3_aa: CASRTTLGTVSGETQYF; cdr3_nt: TGTGCCAGCAGAACCACCTTAGGGACTGTAAGTGGAGAGACCCAGTACTTC
v_call: TRBV21-1; d_call: .; clone_size: .; j_call: TRBJ1-1; cdr3_aa: CASSTPDIYPFF; cdr3_nt: TGTGCCAGCAGCACCCCGGACATTTATCCTTTCTTT
v_call: TRBV27; d_call: TRBD1; clone_size: .; j_call: TRBJ1-6; cdr3_aa: CASSFKGAISPLHF; cdr3_nt: TGTGCCAGCAGTTTTAAGGGGGCGATTTCACCCCTCCACTTT
v_call: TRBV9; d_call: .; clone_size: once; j_call: TRBJ2-7; cdr3_aa: CASSVGRVDEQYF; cdr3_nt: TGTGCCAGCAGCGTAGGTCGGGTGGACGAGCAGTACTTC
v_call: TRBV5-1; d_call: .; clone_size: .; j_call: TRBJ2-3; cdr3_aa: CASSPGGPLTDTQYF; cdr3_nt: TGCGCCAGCAGCCCAGGAGGTCCCCTAACAGATACGCAGTATTTT
v_call: TRBV28; d_call: .; clone_size: .; j_call: TRBJ1-2; cdr3_aa: CASSSQTGWAF; cdr3_nt: TGTGCCAGCAGTTCTCAAACAGGGTGGGCCTTC
v_call: TRBV5-1; d_call: TRBD2; clone_size: once; j_call: TRBJ2-2; cdr3_aa: CASSTAGGNTGELFF; cdr3_nt: TGCGCCAGCAGTACGGCGGGGGGCAACACCGGGGAGCTGTTTTTT
v_call: TRBV28; d_call: .; clone_size: few; j_call: TRBJ1-4; cdr3_aa: CASSFEAGFLHEKLFF; cdr3_nt: TGTGCCAGCAGTTTTGAGGCGGGTTTCTTACATGAAAAACTGTTTTTT
v_call: TRBV5-8; d_call: TRBD1; clone_size: once; j_call: TRBJ1-6; cdr3_aa: CASSWETGRNSPLHF; cdr3_nt: TGTGCCAGCAGCTGGGAGACAGGGCGGAATTCACCCCTCCACTTT
v_call: TRBV19; d_call: .; clone_size: .; j_call: TRBJ2-1; cdr3_aa: CASMTSGNEQFF; cdr3_nt: TGTGCCAGTATGACGAGCGGCAATGAGCAGTTCTTC
v_call: TRBV5-4; d_call: TRBD2; clone_size: .; j_call: TRBJ2-3; cdr3_aa: CASSLGASGGTDTQYF; cdr3_nt: TGTGCCAGCAGCTTGGGGGCTAGCGGGGGCACAGATACGCAGTATTTT
v_call: TRBV7-9; d_call: .; clone_size: .; j_call: TRBJ2-2; cdr3_aa: CASSLVAGSPGELFF; cdr3_nt: TGTGCCAGCAGCTTAGTAGCAGGGTCCCCCGGGGAGCTGTTTTTT
v_call: TRBV7-9; d_call: .; clone_size: once; j_call: TRBJ2-2; cdr3_aa: CASSLAGERTGELFF; cdr3_nt: TGTGCCAGCAGCTTAGCTGGGGAGCGAACCGGGGAGCTGTTTTTT
v_call: TRBV4-1; d_call: TRBD2; clone_size: .; j_call: TRBJ2-3; cdr3_aa: CASSQDPSGATDTQYF; cdr3_nt: TGCGCCAGCAGCCAAGATCCTAGCGGGGCCACAGATACGCAGTATTTT
v_call: TRBV4-1; d_call: .; clone_size: .; j_call: TRBJ2-1; cdr3_aa: CASSQQGAGENEQFF; cdr3_nt: TGCGCCAGCAGCCAGCAGGGGGCGGGGGAAAATGAGCAGTTCTTC
v_call: TRBV28; d_call: .; clone_size: .; j_call: TRBJ2-1; cdr3_aa: CASSYLAPFSYNEQFF; cdr3_nt: TGTGCCAGCAGTTATTTAGCTCCGTTCTCCTACAATGAGCAGTTCTTC
v_call: TRBV4-1; d_call: .; clone_size: .; j_call: TRBJ1-2; cdr3_aa: CASSQIWDTETYGYTF; cdr3_nt: TGCGCCAGCAGCCAAATTTGGGACACTGAGACCTATGGCTACACCTTC
v_call: TRBV5-1; d_call: .; clone_size: .; j_call: TRBJ1-4; cdr3_aa: CASSLAPTGEKLFF; cdr3_nt: TGCGCCAGCAGCTTGGCCCCGACGGGTGAAAAACTGTTTTTT
v_call: TRBV11-2; d_call: .; clone_size: once; j_call: TRBJ1-6; cdr3_aa: CASSLVGSNNSPLHF; cdr3_nt: TGTGCCAGCAGCTTAGTTGGCAGTAACAATTCACCCCTCCACTTT
v_call: TRBV5-6; d_call: TRBD1; clone_size: .; j_call: TRBJ1-1; cdr3_aa: CASSHRTGANTEAFF; cdr3_nt: TGTGCCAGCAGCCATCGGACAGGAGCGAACACTGAAGCTTTCTTT